Described below is a single T cell receptor (beta chain) sequence and its context. This clonotype qualifies as large (0.1 to 1%). Its cognate antigen has yet to be identified. No much larger clone exists at a distance of one base, and base qualities are not known. To demonstrate the VDJtools post-analysis software, TCR beta repertoires were profiled from the peripheral blood of about 14 young patients with multiple sclerosis. Multiple sclerosis patients were children and adolescents aged about 6 to 15 years. These data come from a study of post-analysis software for immune sequencing data (dated by TCRdb to 2013 to 2016). Regarding the research as a whole: Relapsing-remitting, secondary progressive and progressive-relapsing multiple sclerosis were recorded as disease courses, and subtype annotation was lacking for some patients. The multiple sclerosis patient repertoires were compared with some twelve previously published healthy control repertoires from donors aged roughly 6 to 25 years. A subset of samples was prepared in parallel using single-end sample barcoding, then pooled and co-amplified after Illumina adapter ligation. Paper-wide results and their limitations: When samples were clustered directly using the F measure, samples prepared in the same batch co-clustered strongly, which prompted a batch-effect correction. The control group was slightly older than the multiple sclerosis patient group. Significantly lower normalized Chao1 diversity was found in multiple sclerosis patients than in controls, suggesting substantial peripheral T-cell clonal expansion. Several TRBV segments, including TRBV5-6, TRBV5-1 and TRBV20-1, were significantly more frequent in patients than controls.

The CDR3, cysteine through phenylalanine, is 14 amino acids long. Left in the record is the CDR3 DNA by itself, 42 bases read in frame from the first base. Trimming costs V 5 bases and J 2 bases, and their ends lie 13 bases apart. CDR1 and CDR2, per the germline V gene, are SGHAT and FQNNGV. The library was built by means of PCR. Sequencer: Illumina HiSeq 2500. To reduce PCR and sequencing biases, unique molecular identifiers were built into the TCR beta cDNA libraries. Every 1 to 10 million input T cells yielded 500,000 or so cDNA molecules, meaning each molecule approximated one T cell. The patient libraries were prepared and sequenced with the same protocol used for the earlier healthy control dataset. Within a given batch, samples were prepared together, multiplexed and sequenced on the same HiSeq lane. The authors' pipeline ran thus. Raw barcoded reads were processed with MIGEC, discarding single-read molecular identifier groups before consensus assembly and CDR3 extraction. Clonotype tables were post-analysed with VDJtools, and diversity was normalized by down-sampling all datasets to the smallest sample size. In repertoire overlap clustering, CDR3 amino acid sequences, but not nucleotide sequences, were matched to correct batch-related cross-sample contamination. The public reads were reprocessed in TCRdb via fastp at Q25 and MiXCR, keeping in-frame beta chains. Identical CDR3 proteins give one entry, which carries the most common genes and DNA. The V and J calls come from TCRdb's annotation, not from the publication. Present in this sample are 800,000 to 950,000 distinct CDR3 sequences, about 57% of which were seen just once. In total, the top ten clones hold 4.6% of the sample.

This TCR was recovered from a girl aged 5-17 years with multiple sclerosis. Here the chain combines TRBV11-2 and TRBJ2-7; no confident D gene assignment can be made. The specimen was blood. The CDR3 region: CASSPDISPYEQYF. The sequenced DNA: TGTGCCAGCAGCCCCGACATCTCGCCCTACGAGCAGTACTTC.